This passage covers 23 T cell receptor beta chains from one sample sequenced in a study of tumor-infiltrating lymphocytes in glioblastoma multiforme. Multiple V-beta primers and a C-beta primer amplified TCRB from RNA. MiXCR, applied by TCRdb to the multiplex PCR reads, yields one record per CDR3 protein. The table includes 20,000 or so distinct CDR3 sequences, under 80% detected once. Sequencing was done on a sample of peripheral blood. The receptors were sampled from a male donor with glioblastoma.

A note on this clonotype: One end of the junction fails to match germline, which may point to a read error. The chain joins TRBV11-3 to TRBJ2-4; 8 bases align to TRBD2. This CDR3 contains 16 residues. CDR1 is SGHNT, CDR2 YENEEA, per germline. The CDR3 spells CASSLGLDSGIDIRYF. DNA of the CDR3: TGTGCCAGCAGCTTAGGTTTAGATAGCGGGATAGACATTCGGTACTTC.

CDR3 coding DNA: TGCAGCTTTCGGACAGGAATCGATGAGCAGTTCTTC. Its translation: CSFRTGIDEQFF. The genes are TRBV29-1 and TRBJ2-1; TRBD1 aligns across 7 bases. Germline CDR1 reads SQVTM; CDR2 reads ANQGSEA. V trimming: 8 bases; J trimming: 8 bases; junction bases outside the gene matches: 9. The CDR3 covers 12 residues.

Of note for this clonotype: This CDR3 is missing its conserved last phenylalanine or tryptophan, likely due to a read error. The chain carries TRBV7-9 and TRBJ2-1; tentatively, D is TRBD2 (6 bases). The germline gives CDR1 SEHNR, CDR2 FQNEAQ (reference sequence). V lost 7 bases, J lost 6 bases, and 31 bases lay in between. CDR3 length: 19 amino acids. As DNA, the CDR3 is TGTGCCAGCATCTCGACACCCGGGAGAATTCCAATGGGGCTCAATGAGCAGTTCCTC. This codes for CASISTPGRIPMGLNEQFL.

This clonotype was recorded at least ten times. This chain joins TRBV5-1 and TRBJ2-1; 15 bases line up with TRBD2. The CDR3 is made up of 14 amino acids. The J segment lost 9 bases and the V segment lost 4 bases, leaving 2 bases of the junction unmatched. CDR1 is SGHRS and CDR2 is YFSETQ in the germline V gene. The CDR3 DNA follows: TGCGCCAGCAGCCCGGGACTAGCGGGAGGTGAGCAGTTCTTC. This encodes CASSPGLAGGEQFF. The full variable domain, with the rest looked up from reference TRBV5-1 and TRBJ2-1, is KAGVTQTPRYLIKTRGQQVTLSCSPISGHRSVSWYQQTPGQGLQFLFEYFSETQRNKGNFPGRFSGRQFSNSRSEMNVSTLELGDSALYLCASSPGLAGGEQFFGPGTRLTVL.

By sample share, this clonotype is medium-sized. This chain joins TRBV11-2 and TRBJ2-7; 15 bases are a match to TRBD2. The CDR3 covers 18 residues. V dropped 5 bases and J dropped 0; count of bases not matched to a gene: 8. The V gene's germline CDR1 is SGHAT and CDR2 FQNNGV. DNA of the CDR3: TGTGCCAGCAGCATCGGGACTAGCGGGAGGCCAAGCTCCTACGAGCAGTACTTC. Its translation: CASSIGTSGRPSSYEQYF.

The chain employs TRBV6-1 and TRBJ1-2; unclear D gene. The CDR3 consists of 16 residues. V lost 1 base to trimming and J lost 7 bases, with 19 bases between them. CDR1 and CDR2 from the germline V gene are MNHNS and SASEGT. The CDR3 coding sequence is TGTGCCAGCAGTGAAGTCGCCGGGCGTTTGATTCCTGGCTACACCTTC. Residues: CASSEVAGRLIPGYTF.

For this clonotype: The junction departs from germline at one end; a sequencing error may be responsible. V gene TRBV6-5 combines with J gene TRBJ2-6; D may be TRBD1 (5 bases). CDR1 is MNHEY, CDR2 SVGAGI, per germline. The CDR3 has 13 residues. In DNA, the CDR3 is TGTGCCAGCATATCTTCTGGGGCCAACGTCCTTACTTTC. Amino acids: CASISSGANVLTF.

V gene TRBV20-1 combines with J gene TRBJ1-1; no firm D call. Trimming cost V 2 bases and J 7 bases, with 20 bases left between them. The length of the CDR3 is 15 residues. CDR1 is DFQATT, CDR2 SNEGSKA, per germline (reference sequence). The CDR3 spells CSARPEIGLTGEAFF. CDR3 coding DNA: TGCAGTGCTAGACCTGAGATCGGGCTTACTGGTGAAGCTTTCTTT.

The rearrangement links TRBV6-1 to TRBJ2-1, with TRBD2 identical over 7 bases. The V segment lost 7 bases and the J segment 2 bases; nucleotides outside the gene matches: 5. Germline V gives CDR1 MNHNS, CDR2 SASEGT. This CDR3 is built from 14 residues. The CDR3 coding sequence is TGTGCCAGCACGGGCGGGAGCGCCTACAATGAGCAGTTCTTC. It is translated as CASTGGSAYNEQFF.

The chain joins TRBV6-5 to TRBJ2-3; 7 bases align to TRBD2. Germline CDR1 and CDR2: MNHEY and SVGAGI. This CDR3 comprises 13 residues. The V and J ends lost 8 bases and 3 bases, in that order; junction bases with no gene match: 5. CDR3 sequence: CASGGVGTDTQYF. CDR3 bases: TGTGCCAGCGGGGGGGTCGGGACAGATACGCAGTATTTT.

Worth noting for this clonotype: Compared with germline, one end of the junction differs, possibly owing to a read error. This rearrangement joins TRBV11-2 to TRBJ2-1; a possible D gene is TRBD2 (6 bases). The CDR3 is 15 residues long. The germline V gene has CDR1 SGHAT and CDR2 FQNNGV. The CDR3 reads CARGPLSGVHNGQFF. CDR3 nucleotide sequence: TGTGCCAGAGGCCCCTTGTCGGGAGTTCACAATGGGCAGTTCTTC.

This clonotype occurred many times. The CDR3 DNA sequence: TGCGCCAGCAGCACTACAGGGGGCGACTATGGCTACACCTTC. Translating gives CASSTTGGDYGYTF. V and J are TRBV5-1 and TRBJ1-2; the match to TRBD1 covers 9 bases. Germline V gene data show CDR1 as SGHRS and CDR2 as YFSETQ. V was pared by 4 bases and J by 3 bases, with 4 bases of the junction left unmatched. The CDR3 contains 14 residues.

As concerns this clonotype: A much more abundant neighbour one base away suggests this may be a read error. The V call is TRBV29-1, the J call TRBJ1-1; 8 positions agree with TRBD1. Germline V CDR1 and CDR2: SQVTM, ANQGSEA. CDR3 length equals 12 residues. The CDR3 DNA reads TGCAGCGTGAGACAGGGGACCCCTGAAGCTCTCTTT. Translating gives CSVRQGTPEALF.

The rearrangement links TRBV11-2 to TRBJ2-7; perhaps D is TRBD1 or TRBD2 (5 bases each). Trimming removed 0 bases from V and 5 bases from J, with 14 bases in between. Germline lookup yields CDR1 SGHAT and CDR2 FQNNGV. The CDR3 consists of 15 residues. CDR3 region: CASSLDLAGIDEQYF. DNA for the CDR3: TGTGCCAGCAGCTTAGATCTAGCAGGGATCGACGAGCAGTACTTC. The full variable domain, completed using reference TRBV11-2 and TRBJ2-7, is EAGVAQSPRYKIIEKRQSVAFWCNPISGHATLYWYQQILGQGPKLLIQFQNNGVVDDSQLPKDRFSAERLKGVDSTLKIQPAKLEDSAVYLCASSLDLAGIDEQYFGPGTRLTVT.

This sequence joins TRBV11-2 and TRBJ1-2; possibly TRBD1 for D (6 bases). Trimming cost V 2 bases and J 6 bases, with 13 bases left between them. The germline gives CDR1 SGHAT, CDR2 FQNNGV. The CDR3 length is 14 residues. The CDR3 protein is CASSLRQAANGYTF. The CDR3 nucleotides are TGTGCCAGCAGCTTAAGACAGGCCGCGAATGGCTACACCTTC.

This rearrangement joins TRBV4-1 to TRBJ1-1, with 11 bases that match TRBD1. Losses at the gene ends were 0 bases for V and 7 bases for J; bases not matched to a gene: 10. The germline V gene has CDR1 MGHRA and CDR2 YSYEKL. CDR3 length equals 17 residues. The DNA for the CDR3 is TGCGCCAGCAGCCAAGATCCTCCGGACAGGGGGCAGGATGAAGCTTTCTTT. It specifies CASSQDPPDRGQDEAFF.

Comment on this clonotype: One end of the junction fails to match germline, which may point to a read error. The chain combines TRBV12-3 or TRBV12-4 with TRBJ2-2; D tentatively reads TRBD1 or TRBD2 (5 bases each). The CDR3 covers 18 residues. The CDR3 protein is CASSRTGHPVRSTGELFF. The CDR3, as DNA: TGTGCCAGCAGTAGAACGGGGCATCCTGTCAGGAGCACCGGGGAGCTATTTTTT.

With regard to this clonotype: One end of the junction fails to match germline, which may point to a read error. CDR3 residues: CSAWTGEGNQSQHF. DNA of the CDR3: TGCAGTGCTTGGACAGGGGAGGGGAATCAGTCCCAGCATTTT. This chain joins TRBV20-1 and TRBJ1-5; 9 bases agree with TRBD1. The CDR3 covers 14 residues. Germline-derived CDR1 and CDR2 are DFQATT and SNEGSKA (reference sequence).

Points on this clonotype: One end of the junction fails to match germline, which may point to a read error. V and J are TRBV11-2 and TRBJ2-6; D is possibly TRBD1 or TRBD2 (5 bases each). There are 18 residues in the CDR3. Germline-derived CDR1 and CDR2 are SGHAT and FQNNGV. The CDR3 DNA is TGTGCCAGCAGCCCCCACTGGGTTGGCTCATCCGGGGCCAATGTCCTGACTTTC. The encoded protein is CASSPHWVGSSGANVLTF. Using reference TRBV11-2 and TRBJ2-6 for the parts outside the CDR3, the full variable domain is EAGVAQSPRYKIIEKRQSVAFWCNPISGHATLYWYQQILGQGPKLLIQFQNNGVVDDSQLPKDRFSAERLKGVDSTLKIQPAKLEDSAVYLCASSPHWVGSSGANVLTFGAGSRLTVL.

On this clonotype itself: A clone one base away is much larger, so this may be a read error. The chain carries TRBV5-1 and TRBJ2-7; D is unclear. Germline V gene sequence: CDR1 SGHRS, CDR2 YFSETQ. This CDR3 region has 12 residues. In nucleotides, the CDR3 is TGCGCCTGCAGTCAGTGGCCCTGCGAGCAGTACTTC. Residues: CACSQWPCEQYF. Combining the CDR3 with reference TRBV5-1 and TRBJ2-7 gives the whole variable domain KAGVTQTPRYLIKTRGQQVTLSCSPISGHRSVSWYQQTPGQGLQFLFEYFSETQRNKGNFPGRFSGRQFSNSRSEMNVSTLELGDSALYLCACSQWPCEQYFGPGTRLTVT.

As regards this clonotype: An end of the junction does not agree with germline; a read error may underlie this. This chain connects TRBV29-1 to TRBJ2-3, with D possibly TRBD2 on 6 matching bases. This CDR3 spans 13 amino acids. Germline V gene sequence: CDR1 SQVTM, CDR2 ANQGSEA. In DNA form, the CDR3 reads TGCAACGTTCTTGCCGGGAGTACAGATACGCAGTATTTT. Residues: CNVLAGSTDTQYF.

As regards this clonotype: The junction shows a germline mismatch at one end, possibly a read error. The chain has TRBV6-6 and TRBJ1-5; no clear D gene. The CDR3 length is 12 residues. Germline V gene lookup returns CDR1 MNHNY and CDR2 SVGAGI (reference sequence). This CDR3 is CASEGGNQPQHF. Written as DNA, the CDR3 is TGTGCCAGTGAGGGTGGCAATCAGCCACAGCATTTT.

On this clonotype itself: At one end the junction does not follow the germline gene, possibly because of a read error. The gene calls are TRBV11-2 and TRBJ2-3, with D uncertain. Germline CDR1 is SGHAT and CDR2 is FQNNGV. The CDR3 runs 15 residues. DNA for the CDR3: TGTGTCAGCAGCCCCCTCCTCCAGTGGGCAACTACGCAGTATTTT. It codes for CVSSPLLQWATTQYF.